Listed below are T cell receptor beta chains from one sample, sequenced in a study of identical twins. Via MiXCR, TCRdb re-called the 5' RACE reads, giving one row per CDR3 protein. The sample lists roughly 540,000 distinct CDR3 sequences; around 20% were seen once. The sample was also reused in another study, on T cells expressing NK-cell markers.

Source material: CD4+ T cells sorted from blood. The receptor set was obtained from a woman younger than 35 in good health. Each CDR3 is given with its conserved first and last residue. A D gene is named only where the DNA matches it firmly. Rows give clone size only sometimes, using once, few, many, or a class for an expanded clone.

v_gene	j_gene	abundance	d_gene	CDR3aa	CDR3nt
TRBV29-1	TRBJ2-5	-	-	CSVDPGLQETQYF	TGCAGCGTTGACCCCGGGCTGCAAGAGACCCAGTACTTC
TRBV6-2/TRBV6-3	TRBJ2-6	few	-	CASSRRGLRSGANVLTF	TGTGCCAGCAGTCGGAGGGGGCTTCGGTCTGGGGCCAACGTCCTGACTTTC
TRBV5-6	TRBJ1-2	-	-	CASSLKGKGYGYTF	TGTGCCAGCAGCTTGAAGGGGAAGGGTTATGGCTACACCTTC
TRBV2	TRBJ2-7	-	-	CASKDSGRPEQYF	TGTGCCAGCAAGGACAGCGGGCGTCCCGAGCAGTACTTC
TRBV5-1	TRBJ1-2	-	-	CASSFGQNYGYTF	TGCGCCAGCAGTTTCGGACAGAACTATGGCTACACCTTC
TRBV20-1	TRBJ1-1	few	-	CSAESDRNSEAFF	TGCAGTGCTGAAAGTGACCGAAACTCTGAAGCTTTCTTT
TRBV5-1	TRBJ2-5	-	-	CASSLIGGGETQYF	TGCGCCAGCAGCTTGATAGGGGGAGGAGAGACCCAGTACTTC
TRBV7-2	TRBJ1-1	-	TRBD1	CASSLERTGWNTEAFF	TGTGCCAGCAGCTTAGAGAGGACAGGGTGGAACACTGAAGCTTTCTTT
TRBV20-1	TRBJ2-1	once	TRBD1	CSAPGTVYNNEQFF	TGCAGTGCTCCAGGGACAGTGTATAACAATGAGCAGTTCTTC
TRBV5-1	TRBJ2-3	many	-	CASSLGQSTDTQYF	TGCGCCAGCAGCTTGGGACAGAGCACAGATACGCAGTATTTT
TRBV20-1	TRBJ2-1	-	TRBD1	CSAGRDRAGWGEQFF	TGCAGTGCTGGCCGGGACAGGGCAGGTTGGGGTGAGCAGTTCTTC
TRBV4-3	TRBJ2-5	-	-	CASSQDLNNQETQYF	TGCGCCAGCAGCCAAGATCTCAATAACCAAGAGACCCAGTACTTC
TRBV12-3/TRBV12-4	TRBJ1-1	few	TRBD1	CASRPGQGEAFF	TGTGCCAGCAGACCCGGACAGGGGGAAGCTTTCTTT
TRBV2	TRBJ2-3	few	TRBD1	CASKGAGDTQYF	TGTGCCAGCAAGGGGGCGGGAGATACGCAGTATTTT
TRBV4-3	TRBJ1-1	-	-	CASSRTDWDTEAFF	TGCGCCAGCAGCCGGACTGACTGGGACACTGAAGCTTTCTTT
TRBV20-1	TRBJ1-5	few	-	CSASSGSVGNQPQHF	TGCAGTGCTAGTTCGGGTTCGGTAGGCAATCAGCCCCAGCATTTT
TRBV15	TRBJ2-5	few	-	CATSRDGGFQETQYF	TGTGCCACCAGCAGAGACGGCGGATTCCAAGAGACCCAGTACTTC
TRBV29-1	TRBJ2-4	few	-	CSVDVGVNIQYF	TGCAGCGTGGATGTAGGGGTCAACATTCAGTACTTC
TRBV7-9	TRBJ2-5	few	TRBD2	CASSQPTTSGRETQYF	TGTGCCAGCAGCCAACCAACGACTAGCGGGCGGGAGACCCAGTACTTC
TRBV12-3/TRBV12-4	TRBJ2-2	-	-	CASSHRVPGELFF	TGTGCCAGCAGCCACAGGGTCCCCGGGGAGCTGTTTTTT
TRBV7-8	TRBJ2-5	-	-	CASSLAFSRGETQYF	TGTGCCAGCAGCTTAGCATTTTCCAGGGGAGAGACCCAGTACTTC
TRBV30	TRBJ1-1	few	-	CAWSAFSDTEAFF	TGTGCCTGGAGTGCCTTTTCGGACACTGAAGCTTTCTTT
TRBV5-1	TRBJ2-3	-	TRBD2	CASSLPRTSGRTDTQYF	TGCGCCAGCAGCTTGCCCAGGACTAGCGGGAGAACAGATACGCAGTATTTT
TRBV12-5	TRBJ2-5	many	-	CASGPGTSYQETQYF	TGTGCTAGTGGTCCCGGGACTTCGTACCAAGAGACCCAGTACTTC
TRBV12-3/TRBV12-4	TRBJ2-1	few	-	CACKDRGIYNEQFF	TGTGCCTGCAAGGACAGAGGGATTTACAATGAGCAGTTCTTC
TRBV18	TRBJ2-1	-	-	CASSPSQDNEQFF	TGTGCCAGCTCACCATCCCAAGACAATGAGCAGTTCTTC